Listed below are T cell receptor beta chains from one sample, sequenced in a study of vaccination and CD4 T cells after COVID-19. MiXCR, run by TCRdb on the PCR reads, gives a single entry per CDR3 protein. Among over 10,000 distinct CDR3 sequences listed, 35% to 55% were seen once. These TCRs' antigens remain unknown. Material: cultured CD4+ T cells from blood. The receptors were sampled from a human donor with COVID-19. Each CDR3 is given with its conserved first and last residue. D genes are given only for firm matches. A clone size is listed for some rows: how often the clone was seen (once, few, many), or a class if it is expanded.

length	J	size	D	V	DNA	CDR3
13	TRBJ2-5	NA	NA	TRBV11-3	TGTGCCAGCAGCCTACAGGGAAGCGAGACCCAGTACTTC	CASSLQGSETQYF
12	TRBJ2-1	few	NA	TRBV20-1	TGCAGTGCCCCTACATCCAGAGATGAGCAGTTCTTC	CSAPTSRDEQFF
15	TRBJ2-4	NA	NA	TRBV5-4	TGTGCCAGCAGCTTGGACCCGGGAATCAAAAACATTCAGTACTTC	CASSLDPGIKNIQYF
14	TRBJ1-2	NA	NA	TRBV7-2	TGTGCCAGCAGCTCCCGGGACAAGGGCTATGGCTACACCTTC	CASSSRDKGYGYTF
15	TRBJ2-3	NA	NA	TRBV14	TGTGCCAGCAGCCAAGATCTCCGGGGGCCAGATACGCAGTATTTT	CASSQDLRGPDTQYF
14	TRBJ1-5	NA	TRBD1	TRBV27	TGTGCCAGCAGTTTGCAGGGGGGCAATCAGCCCCAGCATTTT	CASSLQGGNQPQHF
18	TRBJ2-2	few	TRBD2	TRBV4-2	TGTGCCAGCAGCCAAGATTTGGGGCGGGGGGCCAGCCACGGGGAGCTGTTTTTT	CASSQDLGRGASHGELFF
20	TRBJ1-2	NA	NA	TRBV7-5	NA	CISVPEAQGVGIYANYGYTF
15	TRBJ1-6	few	NA	TRBV21-1	TGTGCCAGCAGCAAAGAACACAGGGGAGGATCACCCCTCCACTTT	CASSKEHRGGSPLHF
13	TRBJ1-1	NA	TRBD1	TRBV6-5	TGTGCCAGCAGTTCCGGGACAGGTCGCAAAGCTTTCTTT	CASSSGTGRKAFF
11	TRBJ2-3	NA	NA	TRBV20-1	TGCAGTGCCGCGGGCACAGATACGCAGTATTTT	CSAAGTDTQYF
12	TRBJ1-3	NA	NA	TRBV25-1	TGTGCCAGCAGCCCGGGTGGGCACACCATATATTTT	CASSPGGHTIYF
16	TRBJ1-4	NA	NA	TRBV6-5	TGTGCCAGCAGTTACGCGTGGGGGCGGGGTAATGAAAAACTGTTTTTT	CASSYAWGRGNEKLFF
11	TRBJ2-7	NA	NA	TRBV7-8	TGTGCCAGCAGCCCATCCCACGAGCAGTACTTC	CASSPSHEQYF
13	TRBJ1-2	few	NA	TRBV12-3/TRBV12-4	TGTGCCAGCAGTTTCGAGGACACCTATGGCTACACCTTC	CASSFEDTYGYTF
15	TRBJ2-2	NA	TRBD2	TRBV7-2	TGTGCCAGCAGCATCCAGCGGGGGGCCCACGGGGAGCTGTTTTTT	CASSIQRGAHGELFF
15	TRBJ2-2	few	NA	TRBV7-3	TGTGCCAGCAGCTTAACACGGAGCGGCACCGGGGAGCTGTTTTTT	CASSLTRSGTGELFF
15	TRBJ1-2	NA	NA	TRBV11-2	TGTGCCAGCAGCTTAGGTCTTCGGGGGGTCTATGGCTACACCTTC	CASSLGLRGVYGYTF
14	TRBJ2-7	NA	NA	TRBV6-1	TGTGCCAGCGAGGGGGGTAAAGGATCCTACGAGCAGTACTTC	CASEGGKGSYEQYF
14	TRBJ1-5	NA	TRBD1	TRBV7-2	TGTGCCAGCAGCCCAACAGGGGGCGAGGGGACCCAGCATTTT	CASSPTGGEGTQHF
15	TRBJ2-7	NA	TRBD2	TRBV4-1	TGCGCCAGCAGCCAAGCCGGGACTAGCGCATACGAGCAGTACTTC	CASSQAGTSAYEQYF
16	TRBJ2-3	few	TRBD2	TRBV11-3	TGTGCCAGCAGCCGGGGGACTAGCGGGCACACAGATACGCAGTATTTT	CASSRGTSGHTDTQYF
14	TRBJ2-1	few	TRBD1	TRBV15	TGTGCCACCAGCAGGGACAGGGGCTACAATGAGCAGTTCTTC	CATSRDRGYNEQFF
16	TRBJ1-5	NA	NA	TRBV28	TGTGCCAGCAGTTCCGGGTGGGGGGCCCCCAATCAGCCCCAGCATTTT	CASSSGWGAPNQPQHF
15	TRBJ2-3	few	NA	TRBV10-3	TGTGCCATCGGTGAGGACTCACATAGCACAGATACGCAGTATTTT	CAIGEDSHSTDTQYF
15	TRBJ1-4	few	TRBD1	TRBV15	TGTGCCACCAGCAGATTAACACAGGGGGGCGAAAAACTGTTTTTT	CATSRLTQGGEKLFF
15	TRBJ1-5	NA	NA	TRBV30	NA	CAWSSGQGLNQPQHF
14	TRBJ2-5	once	TRBD2	TRBV27	TGTGCCACCCAGAGGACTAGCGGGCCGGCGGCCCAGTACTTC	CATQRTSGPAAQYF
15	TRBJ1-5	few	TRBD1	TRBV20-1	TGCAGTGCTAGAACCTGGACAGGAGAAAATCAGCCCCAGCATTTT	CSARTWTGENQPQHF
13	TRBJ1-1	NA	TRBD1	TRBV28	TGTGCCAGCAGTTCCCGGACAGGGACTGAAGCTTTCTTT	CASSSRTGTEAFF
15	TRBJ2-7	NA	TRBD2	TRBV7-2	TGTGCCAGCAGCTTTGGCGGGGAGGGAATCTACGAGCAGTACTTC	CASSFGGEGIYEQYF
15	TRBJ1-1	NA	NA	TRBV19	TGTGCCAGTAGTATAGGCGGAGTCATGAACACTGAAGCTTTCTTT	CASSIGGVMNTEAFF
13	TRBJ1-2	few	NA	TRBV10-2	TGCGCCAGCAGTGGCCTCCTCAGGGATGGCTACACCTTC	CASSGLLRDGYTF
14	TRBJ2-5	NA	NA	TRBV20-1	TGCAGTGCTTCGGACCGGAAACGCTTAGAGACCCAGTACTTC	CSASDRKRLETQYF
13	TRBJ1-2	NA	NA	TRBV20-1	TGCAGTGCGCCTTGGGGGCCGCGCTATGGCTACACCTTC	CSAPWGPRYGYTF
14	TRBJ2-7	few	TRBD1	TRBV7-2	TGTGCCAGCAGGTCCACCCGACAGGGCCCCGAGCAGTACTTC	CASRSTRQGPEQYF
15	TRBJ1-1	NA	TRBD1	TRBV12-3/TRBV12-4	TGTGCCAGCAGTTCCACCGGGACAGGGCCGACTGAAGCTTTCTTT	CASSSTGTGPTEAFF
15	TRBJ2-5	NA	NA	TRBV2	TGTGCCAGCAGTGGGGTACCGGGACCAGTACAGACCCAGTACTTC	CASSGVPGPVQTQYF
13	TRBJ2-5	NA	NA	TRBV7-6	TGTGCCAGCAGCTTAGCCAGGCAAGAGACCCAGTACTTC	CASSLARQETQYF
13	TRBJ1-1	medium-sized	NA	TRBV10-3	TGTGCCATCAGAGCGACGGGGAACACTGAAGCTTTCTTT	CAIRATGNTEAFF
13	TRBJ1-1	NA	NA	TRBV6-5	TGTGCCAGCAGTTACCCCGGGGGTCGGCAAGCTTTCTTT	CASSYPGGRQAFF
11	TRBJ1-5	NA	NA	TRBV19	TGTGCCAGAACGGGAAATCAGCCCCAGCATTTT	CARTGNQPQHF
15	TRBJ1-2	few	NA	TRBV6-2/TRBV6-3	TGTGCCAGCAGAGAAACAGGTCCGAGAGGGTATGGCTACACCTTC	CASRETGPRGYGYTF
20	TRBJ2-6	NA	NA	TRBV7-3	TGTGCCAGCAGCCCCGTGAACATGCAGGGAAATTATGCTGGGGCCAACGTCCTGACTTTC	CASSPVNMQGNYAGANVLTF
13	TRBJ1-2	NA	NA	TRBV25-1	TGTGCCAGCAGTAAGGGAGCCGGCTATGGCTACACCTTC	CASSKGAGYGYTF
17	TRBJ2-4	few	NA	TRBV7-9	TGTGCCAGCAGCCCCTCCCAGGGTGCCCTGAGTAGGGACATTCAGTACTTC	CASSPSQGALSRDIQYF
16	TRBJ1-2	few	TRBD1	TRBV6-1	TGTGCCAGCAGTAAAGGGACAGGGACTAATAGAGGTGGCTACACCTTC	CASSKGTGTNRGGYTF
14	TRBJ1-1	once	NA	TRBV29-1	TGCAGCCCCACCGGGCCAGGGGAGAACACTGAAGCTTTCTTT	CSPTGPGENTEAFF
13	TRBJ1-1	NA	NA	TRBV6-1	TGTGCCAGCAGCCCCGACCCCGGGACCGAAGCTTTCTTT	CASSPDPGTEAFF
12	TRBJ1-2	NA	TRBD1	TRBV29-1	TGCAGCGTTGAACCAGGGGGGAACGGCTACACCTTC	CSVEPGGNGYTF
14	TRBJ2-5	few	TRBD1	TRBV2	TGTGCCAGCTCTTCGACAGGGTCCGTGGAGACCCAGTACTTC	CASSSTGSVETQYF
16	TRBJ2-2	NA	TRBD2	TRBV5-4	TGTGCCAGCAGCTTCCTAGCGGGGGGCCGTACCGGGGAGCTGTTTTTT	CASSFLAGGRTGELFF
18	TRBJ2-6	few	TRBD1	TRBV6-1	TGTGCCAGCAGTGCCTTGACAGGGGCCCTCTCTGGGGCCAACGTCCTGACTTTC	CASSALTGALSGANVLTF